This T cell receptor (beta chain) was identified in a study of OX40 agonist ivuxolimab in advanced cancers. In the study overall: Ivuxolimab, an antibody that agonizes OX40 (CD134), was administered to the patients. A partial response was reached by three patients: one with hepatocellular carcinoma and two with cutaneous melanoma. Study-level results: CD4+ T cells averaged fewer expanded clones than CD8+ T cells.

This CDR3 has 12 residues. Per the germline V gene, CDR1 is SGHDT and CDR2 is YYEEEE. V gave up 4 bases and J gave up 6 bases, with 9 bases separating them. A single count supports this clone. Its antigen is undetermined. Method: immunoSEQ multiplex PCR; TCRdb's copy keeps in-frame clones and lacks some. The sample has roughly 110,000 clones; just over 90% are singletons. The sequences come from CD4+ or CD8+ T cells sorted from blood, collected in a trial of the OX40 agonist ivuxolimab. J is TRBJ2-3 and V is TRBV5-6; D not resolved. The TCR was taken from an adult with an advanced solid tumor such as melanoma, head and neck, liver or kidney cancer. The CDR3 is CASSGSSDTQYF. In nucleotides, the CDR3 is TGTGCCAGCAGCGGAAGCTCCGATACGCAGTATTTT.